Presented here are 2 T cell receptor beta chains from one specimen sequenced in a study of T cell repertoires in cytomegalovirus infection. TCRdb passed the reads through MiXCR, listing each CDR3 protein once. This sample yields about 890,000 distinct CDR3 sequences, of which less than 40% are seen a single time; more than 13% belongs to the top ten. No antigens are known for them. The sequenced sample was cultured CD8+ T cells from PBMCs, obtained from culture after CMV antigen stimulation. These receptor sequences come from a human donor in good health (CMV status not recorded). Some clones in this sample may be carry-over from other donors' samples.

The CDR3, as DNA: TGTGCCAGCCATGTATCCCGTAGCAATCAGCCCCAGCATTTT. It translates to CASHVSRSNQPQHF. The gene calls are TRBV2 and TRBJ1-5; D ambiguous. Germline loops: CDR1 SNHLY, CDR2 FYNNEI. The CDR3 is 14 residues long. V lost 8 bases, J lost 0 bases, and 11 bases lay in between.

The chain links TRBV6-1 to TRBJ2-3; 7 bases map to TRBD2. J gave up 5 bases and V 5 bases, and 4 bases lay outside the gene matches. CDR1 MNHNS and CDR2 SASEGT come from the germline V gene. This CDR3 has 13 amino acids. The CDR3 reads CASSRDYEDTQYF. CDR3 bases: TGTGCCAGCAGTCGGGACTACGAAGATACGCAGTATTTT.